The 28 T cell receptor beta chains given below trace back to one sample, sequenced in a study of blood T cells in healthy people across ages. Next came a second PCR, run for about 7 to 12 cycles, which used a sample-barcoded 5' primer along with a J-beta primer mix. TCRdb analysed the 5' RACE reads with MiXCR anew, one entry per CDR3 protein. The sample has around 1,000,000 distinct CDR3 sequences, under 30% seen once; the top ten hold 0.65% to 0.95%. The sample was also linked to a second study, of T cells of mothers and their children.

The sequencing input was blood. Source of these receptors: a girl aged 2-10 years in good health.

This clonotype appeared a few times. This chain links TRBV6-6 with TRBJ2-2, with unresolved D. The CDR3 sequence is 15 residues long. V lost 3 bases and J lost 3, with 11 bases in between. CDR1 is MNHNY and CDR2 is SVGAGI in the germline V gene (reference sequence). The CDR3: CASSYMATYTGELFF. The CDR3 DNA follows: TGTGCCAGCAGTTATATGGCGACTTACACCGGGGAGCTGTTTTTT.

This clonotype came up a few times. This sequence joins TRBV2 and TRBJ2-7; 7 bases line up with TRBD1. CDR3 length: 15 amino acids. The junction had 11 bases not matched to a gene; V was cut back by 5 bases and J by 4 bases. Per the germline V gene, CDR1 is SNHLY and CDR2 is FYNNEI. CDR3 bases: TGTGCCAGCAGTCAGACACCGGGACAGAGTTACGAGCAGTACTTC. Translating gives CASSQTPGQSYEQYF.

This clonotype turned up a few times. The chain uses TRBV20-1 and TRBJ1-2, with D unresolved. The CDR3 covers 12 residues. Trimming removed 5 bases at V and 0 bases at J, with 7 bases between. CDR1 is DFQATT and CDR2 is SNEGSKA in the germline V gene (reference sequence). CDR3 region: CSAWAANYGYTF. CDR3 DNA sequence: TGCAGTGCTTGGGCGGCTAACTATGGCTACACCTTC.

This clonotype was recorded a few times. The J gene is TRBJ2-7, the V gene TRBV9; 7 bases match TRBD1. From germline, CDR1 is SGDLS and CDR2 YYNGEE. The CDR3 covers 14 residues. J was trimmed by 3 bases and V by 3 bases; bases with no gene match: 6. Here the CDR3 reads CASSAPGQLYEQYF. In nucleotides, the CDR3 is TGTGCCAGCAGCGCTCCGGGACAGCTCTACGAGCAGTACTTC.

The V and J genes are TRBV11-2 and TRBJ2-5; D perhaps matches TRBD2 (6 bases). The CDR3 contains 14 residues. V lost 5 bases and J lost 4, with 14 bases in between. The germline V gene has CDR1 SGHAT and CDR2 FQNNGV. CDR3: CASSPWDFSETQYF. Here the CDR3 DNA reads TGTGCCAGCAGCCCCTGGGACTTTTCAGAGACCCAGTACTTC.

Turning to this clonotype: One end of the junction fails to match germline, which may point to a read error. This chain links TRBV4-1 with TRBJ2-5, with D possibly being TRBD1 or TRBD2 (5 bases each). The CDR3 loop spans 15 amino acids. The germline gives CDR1 MGHRA, CDR2 YSYEKL. This CDR3 is CASSQERGTYNEQSF. The CDR3 DNA sequence: TGCGCCAGCAGCCAAGAACGAGGGACGTACAATGAGCAGTCCTTC.

This chain connects TRBV21-1 to TRBJ2-5; the DNA was not compared with TRBD2, the D call given in the table. TRBV21-1 constitutes a pseudogene. This CDR3 comprises 14 residues. The CDR3 DNA reads as TGTGCCAGCAACCCCGTCGGGCCGCAAGAGACCCAGTACTTC. Protein: CASNPVGPQETQYF.

This clonotype was found a few times. J is TRBJ2-1 and V is TRBV4-3, with 7 bases aligning to TRBD2. In germline, CDR1 is LGHNA, CDR2 YSLEER. Losses at the gene ends were 0 bases for V and 9 bases for J; bases not matched to a gene: 5. This CDR3 is built from 14 residues. DNA for the CDR3: TGCGCCAGCAGCCAAGACCCGGGGGGAGGTGAGCAGTTCTTC. This gives the protein CASSQDPGGGEQFF.

The rearrangement links TRBV5-1 to TRBJ2-5; D not resolved. V lost 4 bases, J lost 4 bases, and 11 bases lay in between. The germline CDR1 and CDR2 sequences are SGHRS and YFSETQ. The CDR3 consists of 13 residues. DNA for the CDR3: TGCGCCAGCAGCCGAACCCCAAGAGAGACCCAGTACTTC. This encodes CASSRTPRETQYF.

For the CDR3, the DNA is TGTGCCAGCAGCCAAGAACTATACGGCGGGGAGCTGTTTTTT. Translation gives CASSQELYGGELFF. The gene calls are TRBV14 and TRBJ2-2; no firm D call. CDR1 SGHDN and CDR2 FVKESK come from the germline V gene. Trimming removed 0 bases from V and 7 bases from J, with 9 bases in between. The CDR3 is 14 residues long. The entire variable domain, with the rest obtained from reference TRBV14 and TRBJ2-2, is as follows: EAGVTQFPSHSVIEKGQTVTLRCDPISGHDNLYWYRRVMGKEIKFLLHFVKESKQDESGMPNNRFLAERTGGTYSTLKVQPAELEDSGVYFCASSQELYGGELFFGEGSRLTVL.

This chain joins TRBV5-1 and TRBJ2-5; the match to TRBD2 covers 9 bases. Gene TRBJ2-1 matches the end of the DNA better, so the J call may be wrong. Germline V gives CDR1 SGHRS, CDR2 YFSETQ. This CDR3 is 16 amino acids long. The DNA of the CDR3 is TGCGCCAGCAGACCCTGGGTAGCGGGAGACATCAATGAGCAGTTCTTC. It yields the protein CASRPWVAGDINEQFF.

The chain links TRBV4-1 to TRBJ2-1, with 8 bases fitting TRBD1. The CDR3 has 15 amino acids. CDR1 and CDR2 from the germline V gene are MGHRA and YSYEKL. The V gene end was trimmed by 1 base and the J gene end by 4 bases; junction bases not matched to a gene: 3. The chain's CDR3 is CASSQGGTGYNEQFF. The CDR3 region has the DNA TGCGCCAGCAGCCAAGGGGGGACAGGATACAATGAGCAGTTCTTC.

The chain is built from TRBV28 and TRBJ2-7, with 10 bases that match TRBD2. Near its end, the DNA agrees better with TRBJ2-1, so the J call may be wrong. Germline assignment: CDR1 MDHEN and CDR2 SYDVKM. The CDR3 loop spans 17 amino acids. The CDR3 nucleotides read TGTGCCAGCAGTGCCTCTAGCGGGAGCTTAACCTACAATGAGCAGTTCTTC. This gives the protein CASSASSGSLTYNEQFF.

The J gene is TRBJ1-2, the V gene TRBV12-3 or TRBV12-4; TRBD1 is a possible D gene (5 bases). CDR3 length: 14 residues. Trimming removed 5 bases from V and 5 bases from J, with 15 bases in between. In DNA form, the CDR3 reads TGTGCCAGCAGTCTCGATGGGACGCTTTATGGCTACACCTTC. The encoded protein is CASSLDGTLYGYTF.

Only a few counts were recorded for this clonotype. The rearrangement links TRBV28 to TRBJ1-2; D not certain. The CDR3 spans 11 residues. Germline V lookup: CDR1 MDHEN, CDR2 SYDVKM. The CDR3 DNA is TGTGCTTGTTATTCTAACTATGGCTACACCTTC. This translates into CACYSNYGYTF.

This clonotype showed up just a few times. The chain couples TRBV2 to TRBJ1-5; tentative D call: TRBD1 (6 bases). CDR3 length equals 16 residues. Germline lookup yields CDR1 SNHLY and CDR2 FYNNEI. V was shortened by 4 bases and J by 2 bases, with 15 bases between the two germline ends. CDR3: CASSGGRGKGNQPQHF. The DNA of the CDR3 is TGTGCCAGCAGTGGCGGGAGGGGGAAGGGCAATCAGCCCCAGCATTTT.

The V gene is TRBV10-3, the J gene TRBJ1-1, with TRBD1 matching over 10 bases. This CDR3 is built from 18 residues. V was clipped by 2 bases and J by 2 bases; unmatched bases: 11. Germline-derived CDR1 and CDR2 are ENHRY and SYGVKD. CDR3 region: CAISELLGQGVGNTEAFF. CDR3 sequence (DNA): TGTGCCATCAGTGAGCTCCTAGGACAGGGGGTGGGTAACACTGAAGCTTTCTTT.

This clonotype has more than one count but fewer than ten. V and J are TRBV12-5 and TRBJ1-2; 9 bases map to TRBD1. The CDR3 consists of 14 residues. Per germline, CDR1 LGHNT and CDR2 FRNRAP. V trimming: 7 bases; J trimming: 8 bases; junction bases outside the gene matches: 11. The CDR3 DNA is TGTGCTAGTGCCTCACAGGGACAGGGAGGAGGCTACACCTTC. This encodes CASASQGQGGGYTF.

The CDR3 DNA is TGTGCCACCAGCAGAGATATTAGTTCAGCCAAAAACATTCAGTACTTC. This translates into CATSRDISSAKNIQYF. The genes are TRBV15 and TRBJ2-4; D call uncertain. Germline CDR1 and CDR2: LNHNV and YYDKDF (reference sequence). The CDR3 consists of 16 residues. The V and J ends lost 0 bases and 0 bases respectively, with 9 bases between them.

This chain links TRBV28 with TRBJ2-1; TRBD2 matches 11 bases. Trimming removed 9 bases from V and 0 bases from J; junction bases left unmatched: 7. Germline-derived CDR1 and CDR2 are MDHEN and SYDVKM. CDR3 length equals 16 residues. The CDR3 nucleotides are TGTGCCAGTGGACTAGCGGGTTCATCCTCCTACAATGAGCAGTTCTTC. Translated: CASGLAGSSSYNEQFF.

The CDR3 is CSHFGERMYNEQFF. CDR3 coding DNA: TGCAGCCACTTTGGAGAGCGGATGTACAATGAGCAGTTCTTC. The chain carries TRBV29-1 and TRBJ2-1, with D possibly matching TRBD2 (5 bases). Trimming stripped 8 bases from V and 4 bases from J, with 18 bases between. The germline V gene has CDR1 SQVTM and CDR2 ANQGSEA. This CDR3 is built from 14 residues.

The J gene is TRBJ2-1, the V gene TRBV29-1; 9 nucleotides agree with TRBD2. Trimming took 7 bases from V and 5 from J; bases not matched to a gene: 6. CDR3 length: 13 residues. The germline gives CDR1 SQVTM, CDR2 ANQGSEA. The CDR3 DNA is TGCAGCGCAGGACTAGCGATGGACAATGAGCAGTTCTTC. Its translation: CSAGLAMDNEQFF.

This clonotype has only a few counts. V gene TRBV5-6 combines with J gene TRBJ2-7, with 7 nucleotides matching TRBD1. The CDR3 covers 14 residues. Germline trimming cut 5 bases from V and 1 base from J; bases unmatched to any gene: 6. Germline V gives CDR1 SGHDT, CDR2 YYEEEE. This chain's CDR3 is CASSETGISYEQYF. In nucleotides, the CDR3 is TGTGCCAGCAGTGAGACAGGGATTTCCTACGAGCAGTACTTC.

V and J are TRBV29-1 and TRBJ1-2; D may be TRBD1 (5 bases). The CDR3 length is 14 residues. Germline V lookup: CDR1 SQVTM, CDR2 ANQGSEA. The V and J ends lost 4 bases and 6 bases respectively, with 18 bases between them. The CDR3 DNA reads TGCAGCGTTGGGTCGGGGGTTTACGTCGATGGCTACACCTTC. This gives the protein CSVGSGVYVDGYTF.

Only a few counts were recorded for this clonotype. The J gene is TRBJ1-1, the V gene TRBV27, with 7 bases aligning to TRBD1. The germline V gene encodes CDR1 MNHEY and CDR2 SMNVEV (reference sequence). The CDR3 sequence is 14 residues long. Trimming removed 7 bases from V and 1 base from J; junction bases left unmatched: 6. The CDR3 spells CASKVSGGNTEAFF. The CDR3 region has the DNA TGTGCCAGCAAAGTATCAGGGGGGAACACTGAAGCTTTCTTT.

The J gene is TRBJ2-1, the V gene TRBV12-3 or TRBV12-4, with TRBD1 matching 9 bases. Trimming cost V 6 bases and J 7 bases; bases outside gene matches: 10. CDR3 length: 15 amino acids. The CDR3: CASSLRQGGPNEQFF. CDR3 sequence (DNA): TGTGCCAGCAGCTTACGACAGGGGGGCCCGAATGAGCAGTTCTTC.

This clonotype occurred a few times. The CDR3 sequence: CASSQGLDIQETQYF. DNA for the CDR3: TGCGCCAGCAGCCAAGGACTCGACATCCAAGAGACCCAGTACTTC. The V call is TRBV4-3, the J call TRBJ2-5, with D unresolved. This CDR3 comprises 15 residues. Per germline, CDR1 LGHNA and CDR2 YSLEER. Trimming pared 1 base from V and 1 base from J, leaving 10 bases between.

Comment on this clonotype: Likely a read error: the CDR3 ends without its conserved phenylalanine or tryptophan. Because the CDR3's place on the DNA is in doubt, the DNA is left out and the CDR3 is given as listed by TCRdb. This sequence joins TRBV7-9 and TRBJ2-1; the tabulated D call, TRBD2, remains unverified against the DNA. The CDR3 comprises 13 residues, both ends counted. Germline V lookup: CDR1 SEHNR, CDR2 FQNEAQ (reference sequence). This chain's CDR3 is CVSSVIMEGRLYL.